The 29 T cell receptor beta chains presented below share a single source sample, sequenced in a study of T cell responses to AZD1222 COVID-19 vaccine. This table comes from immunoSEQ multiplex PCR, and its TCRdb copy is limited to in-frame clones, with some not included. The data contain 75,000 to 95,000 clones, roughly nine tenths of them singletons. The sample in question was peripheral blood, obtained on day 0 of MenACWY control vaccination. The receptors originated from an adult in good health.

The V gene is TRBV19, the J gene TRBJ2-7, with 9 nucleotides matching TRBD2. This CDR3 contains 15 residues. Germline assignment: CDR1 LNHDA and CDR2 SQIVND (reference sequence). With V trimmed by 2 bases and J by 9 bases, 11 bases remained unmatched. CDR3 protein: CASSITSGSALGQYF. CDR3 coding DNA: TGTGCCAGTAGTATAACTAGCGGGTCTGCTTTGGGGCAGTACTTC. The full variable domain, completed using reference TRBV19 and TRBJ2-7, is DGGITQSPKYLFRKEGQNVTLSCEQNLNHDAMYWYRQDPGQGLRLIYYSQIVNDFQKGDIAEGYSVSREKKESFPLTVTSAQKNPTAFYLCASSITSGSALGQYFGPGTRLTVT.

This chain links TRBV28 with TRBJ2-7; TRBD2 might be the D (5 bases). The CDR3 length is 13 residues. CDR1 is MDHEN, CDR2 SYDVKM, per germline. Between the trimmed V and J ends, which lost 6 bases and 0 bases, there was a span of 9 bases. Written as DNA, the CDR3 is TGTGCCAGCAGCCTTAGCGCCTCCTACGAGCAGTACTTC. Its translation is CASSLSASYEQYF.

This clone was seen once. The chain combines TRBV28 with TRBJ1-6; 9 bases line up with TRBD1. The CDR3 length is 13 residues. V trimming: 9 bases; J trimming: 7 bases; junction bases outside the gene matches: 4. Germline loops: CDR1 MDHEN, CDR2 SYDVKM. The CDR3 spells CASNRGRNSPLHF. Here the CDR3 DNA reads TGTGCCAGTAACAGGGGGCGGAATTCACCCCTCCACTTT.

This chain uses TRBV6-5 with TRBJ1-2, with 8 bases that match TRBD1. The CDR3 runs to 16 residues. Looked up from germline, CDR1 is MNHEY and CDR2 is SVGAGI. The junction had 5 bases not matched to a gene; V was cut back by 0 bases and J by 2 bases. CDR3 loop: CASSYSYRGSNYGYTF. The CDR3 DNA follows: TGTGCCAGCAGTTACTCGTACAGGGGGAGCAACTATGGCTACACCTTC.

CDR3 bases: TGTGCCAGCAGGGGGACAGGGGAAAAAGCTTTCTTT. It specifies CASRGTGEKAFF. V usage is TRBV6-5 and J usage is TRBJ1-1; 10 nucleotides agree with TRBD1. J lost 9 bases, V lost 6 bases, and 4 bases had no gene match. The CDR3 spans 12 residues. Germline V gene lookup returns CDR1 MNHEY and CDR2 SVGAGI.

The gene calls are TRBV7-9 and TRBJ2-1; D gene uncertain. V was clipped by 5 bases and J by 10 bases, with 12 bases between them. This CDR3 is 12 amino acids long. Germline loops: CDR1 SEHNR, CDR2 FQNEAQ (reference sequence). The CDR3 reads CASSRVGLEQFF. CDR3 DNA: TGTGCCAGCAGCCGGGTGGGGTTAGAGCAGTTCTTC.

The J gene is TRBJ2-5, the V gene TRBV7-9, with 11 positions matching TRBD2. The CDR3 spans 15 residues. V shed 4 bases and J 4 bases; nucleotides not matched to a gene: 5. Germline CDR1 reads SEHNR; CDR2 reads FQNEAQ (reference sequence). The CDR3, as DNA: TGTGCCAGCAGCTATAGCGGGGGGGCCTCAGAGACCCAGTACTTC. This translates into CASSYSGGASETQYF.

This sequence joins TRBV7-3 and TRBJ1-4; D is unclear. Per germline, CDR1 SGHTA and CDR2 FQGTGA. The CDR3 loop spans 14 amino acids. Deletions cut 4 bases from V and 5 bases from J, with 11 bases between. CDR3 loop: CASSSRALNEKLFF. Here the CDR3 DNA reads TGTGCCAGCAGCTCGAGGGCCCTGAATGAAAAACTGTTTTTT.

The gene calls are TRBV6-5 and TRBJ1-1, with 7 positions matching TRBD1. V shed 4 bases, J shed 4 bases, and the junction held 6 bases outside the gene matches. The V gene's germline CDR1 is MNHEY and CDR2 SVGAGI. The CDR3 sequence is 14 residues long. As DNA, the CDR3 is TGTGCCAGCAGTTTTGGACAGGCCGGCACTGAAGCTTTCTTT. This codes for CASSFGQAGTEAFF.

The chain couples TRBV7-8 to TRBJ1-6, with TRBD1 as a possible D gene (6 bases). This CDR3 contains 15 residues. V lost 2 bases and J 5 bases, leaving 10 bases between the germline ends. Germline assignment: CDR1 SGHVS and CDR2 FQNEAQ. The CDR3 is CASSLRGGDNSPLHF. In DNA form, the CDR3 reads TGTGCCAGCAGCTTACGAGGGGGGGATAATTCACCCCTCCACTTT.

In nucleotides, the CDR3 is TGCGCCAGCAGCTTGGTCGGACGTTCCACTGAAGCTTTCTTT. Amino acids: CASSLVGRSTEAFF. This chain joins TRBV5-1 and TRBJ1-1, with D hard to call. V was shortened by 0 bases and J by 4 bases, with 10 bases between the two germline ends. The CDR3 contains 14 residues. Germline V gene data show CDR1 as SGHRS and CDR2 as YFSETQ.

The CDR3 sequence: CASSPALAGGQNEQFF. The CDR3 coding sequence is TGTGCCAGCAGCCCAGCCCTAGCGGGGGGTCAAAATGAGCAGTTCTTC. The chain is built from TRBV11-2 and TRBJ2-1; TRBD2 agrees at 11 bases. Germline V gene sequence: CDR1 SGHAT, CDR2 FQNNGV. V shed 5 bases, J shed 7 bases, and the junction held 10 bases outside the gene matches. The CDR3 has 16 residues.

CDR3 loop: CASSVVGIEQFF. In DNA form, the CDR3 reads TGTGCCAGCAGCGTAGTTGGGATTGAGCAGTTCTTC. The rearrangement links TRBV9 to TRBJ2-1; no firm D call. Germline lookup yields CDR1 SGDLS and CDR2 YYNGEE. V lost 0 bases, J lost 9 bases, and 7 bases lay in between. The CDR3 spans 12 residues. The full variable domain, rest sourced from reference TRBV9 and TRBJ2-1, is DSGVTQTPKHLITATGQRVTLRCSPRSGDLSVYWYQQSLDQGLQFLIQYYNGEERAKGNILERFSAQQFPDLHSELNLSSLELGDSALYFCASSVVGIEQFFGPGTRLTVL.

The chain employs TRBV5-6 and TRBJ1-5; 8 bases agree with TRBD1. Germline CDR1 SGHDT, CDR2 YYEEEE. CDR3 length: 19 amino acids. The ends lost 0 bases at V and 1 base at J; junction bases unmatched: 12. The CDR3 is CASSLATGGEWESNQPQHF. The DNA of the CDR3 is TGTGCCAGCAGCTTGGCTACAGGGGGGGAATGGGAGAGCAATCAGCCCCAGCATTTT.

The V call is TRBV6-5, the J call TRBJ2-7, with D perhaps matching TRBD1 or TRBD2 (5 bases each). The germline V gene encodes CDR1 MNHEY and CDR2 SVGAGI. This CDR3 spans 13 amino acids. V lost 2 bases and J 5 bases, leaving 10 bases between the germline ends. The CDR3 protein is CASSYRGADEQYF. The DNA for the CDR3 is TGTGCCAGCAGTTACCGAGGGGCCGACGAGCAGTACTTC.

The chain carries TRBV20-1 and TRBJ2-5; D is possibly TRBD1 (6 bases). The CDR3 is 11 residues long. Germline CDR1 is DFQATT and CDR2 is SNEGSKA (reference sequence). CDR3 protein: CSVRTEETQYF. CDR3 coding DNA: TGCAGCGTCAGGACAGAAGAGACCCAGTACTTC.

This chain joins TRBV5-4 and TRBJ2-7; D remains ambiguous. Trimming took off 1 base at V and 4 bases at J, with 12 bases between the two ends. From germline, CDR1 is SGHNT and CDR2 YYREEE (reference sequence). CDR3 length: 14 residues. The chain's CDR3 is CASSLLGKDYEQYF. The DNA for the CDR3 is TGTGCCAGCAGCTTGTTGGGGAAGGATTACGAGCAGTACTTC.

The chain uses TRBV4-1 and TRBJ1-2; 8 bases match TRBD1. The V and J ends lost 0 bases and 6 bases, in that order; junction bases with no gene match: 6. CDR3 length: 15 residues. Germline CDR1 MGHRA, CDR2 YSYEKL. The CDR3 region has the DNA TGCGCCAGCAGCCAAGACAGGACAGGGAACGATGGCTACACCTTC. Its translation: CASSQDRTGNDGYTF.

The chain recombines TRBV27 with TRBJ1-6; 8 bases align to TRBD1. This CDR3 is built from 15 residues. Germline CDR1 MNHEY, CDR2 SMNVEV (reference sequence). With 7 bases clipped from V and 2 bases from J, the junction kept 4 bases outside the gene matches. This CDR3 is CASTQQGAYNSPLHF. CDR3 nucleotide sequence: TGTGCCAGCACCCAACAGGGGGCCTATAATTCACCCCTCCACTTT.

The chain is built from TRBV28 and TRBJ1-3; weak D call: TRBD1 (5 bases). Trimming removed 6 bases from V and 2 bases from J, with 14 bases in between. This CDR3 comprises 15 residues. The germline CDR1 and CDR2 sequences are MDHEN and SYDVKM. Written as DNA, the CDR3 is TGTGCCAGCAGCCCGACAGTCCGTCCTGGAAACACCATATATTTT. Translated, it gives CASSPTVRPGNTIYF.

The rearrangement links TRBV5-1 to TRBJ1-2; TRBD1 aligns across 9 bases. Trimming cost V 4 bases and J 4 bases; bases outside gene matches: 8. Germline V gene sequence: CDR1 SGHRS, CDR2 YFSETQ. The CDR3 has 15 residues. The CDR3 nucleotides read TGCGCCAGCAGCCCACAGGGGGCCAACGGCTATGGCTACACCTTC. Its translation: CASSPQGANGYGYTF.

The rearrangement uses TRBV4-3 and TRBJ2-3, with 8 bases lining up with TRBD2. The length of the CDR3 is 19 residues. The ends lost 1 base at V and 1 base at J; junction bases unmatched: 13. Germline CDR1 reads LGHNA; CDR2 reads YSLEER. CDR3 DNA sequence: TGCGCCAGCAGCCAAGCCGGGACTAGTAGCCCTGGGCGCACAGATACGCAGTATTTT. The encoded protein is CASSQAGTSSPGRTDTQYF.

The V gene is TRBV15, the J gene TRBJ1-6, with D tentatively TRBD1 (5 bases). The germline gives CDR1 LNHNV, CDR2 YYDKDF (reference sequence). CDR3 size: 16 residues. V lost 4 bases and J lost 10, with 20 bases in between. CDR3 residues: CATSKVNTGGESPLHF. The DNA for the CDR3 is TGTGCCACCAGCAAAGTAAACACAGGTGGGGAGTCACCCCTCCACTTT.

The V and J genes are TRBV11-1 and TRBJ2-5; D perhaps matches TRBD1 (6 bases). Deletions cut 5 bases from V and 0 bases from J, with 13 bases between. The CDR3 sequence is 15 residues long. Germline CDR1 reads SGHAT; CDR2 reads FQDESV (reference sequence). CDR3: CASSPQGFYQETQYF. The CDR3 nucleotides read TGTGCCAGCAGCCCCCAGGGGTTTTACCAAGAGACCCAGTACTTC.

This clone was counted only a few times. The rearrangement joins TRBV6-2 or TRBV6-3 to TRBJ2-7, with a weak D call TRBD2 (6 bases). The CDR3 contains 14 residues. The germline CDR1 and CDR2 sequences are MNHEY and SVGEGT. Trimming cost V 3 bases and J 7 bases, with 16 bases left between them. The chain's CDR3 is CASSYAGGLGEQYF. The CDR3 bases are TGTGCCAGCAGTTATGCCGGAGGGCTGGGGGAGCAGTACTTC.

CDR3 bases: TGTGCCAGCAGGTTTTCCGGTTTTGGGCCCCAGCATTTT. Amino acid sequence: CASRFSGFGPQHF. This sequence joins TRBV6-5 and TRBJ1-5; D not resolved. This CDR3 contains 13 residues. Germline CDR1 reads MNHEY; CDR2 reads SVGAGI. Trimming cost V 6 bases and J 9 bases, with 15 bases left between them.

The chain combines TRBV19 with TRBJ2-7; D is tentatively TRBD1 or TRBD2 (5 bases each). The CDR3 covers 14 residues. Germline V gene sequence: CDR1 LNHDA, CDR2 SQIVND (reference sequence). The V gene lost 4 bases and the J gene lost 2 bases, with 12 bases spanning the gap. The CDR3 region has the DNA TGTGCCAGTAGTAGGGGACGCCTAACCTACGAGCAGTACTTC. It codes for CASSRGRLTYEQYF.

This chain uses TRBV9 with TRBJ1-3; D might be TRBD1 (5 bases). This CDR3 is built from 17 residues. Looked up from germline, CDR1 is SGDLS and CDR2 is YYNGEE. The V gene lost 3 bases and the J gene lost 0 bases, with 16 bases spanning the gap. Written as DNA, the CDR3 is TGTGCCAGCAGCGCCGATGCCAGACAGTTCTCTGGAAACACCATATATTTT. The encoded protein is CASSADARQFSGNTIYF. Full variable domain (remainder filled in from reference TRBV9 and TRBJ1-3): DSGVTQTPKHLITATGQRVTLRCSPRSGDLSVYWYQQSLDQGLQFLIQYYNGEERAKGNILERFSAQQFPDLHSELNLSSLELGDSALYFCASSADARQFSGNTIYFGEGSWLTVV.

The CDR3: CASSQGMETQYF. The CDR3 nucleotides read TGTGCCAGCAGCCAAGGGATGGAGACCCAGTACTTC. This rearrangement joins TRBV14 to TRBJ2-5; D is undetermined. V gave up 1 base and J gave up 5 bases, with 5 bases separating them. This CDR3 contains 12 residues. Per germline, CDR1 SGHDN and CDR2 FVKESK.